This T cell receptor (beta chain) was captured by sequencing in a study of blood T cell repertoires in COVID-19. Study-level background: Collection of acute and convalescent COVID-19 samples took place in the United States, Italy and Spain. T cells, B-cell-depleted T cells, or PBMCs provided the cDNA or gDNA that served as material.

The table lists this clone with a count of one. Authors' methods: Using reference gene primer amplification, nucleated cell counts were estimated. The assay was immunoSEQ multiplex PCR, and TCRdb's table has in-frame clones only and misses some. V, J and clone size were drawn from that table, and D and trimming were deduced from the DNA. The sample includes about 210,000 clones, approximately 89% of them seen just once. The receptor comes from a woman in her thirties or forties with acute or convalescent COVID-19. Input material: peripheral blood.

The CDR3 bases are TGTGCCAGTAGCCAACAGGGGAATGGGGGTTCACCCCTCCACTTT. As protein: CASSQQGNGGSPLHF. The rearrangement links TRBV19 to TRBJ1-6; 7 nucleotides align to TRBD1. The CDR3 sequence is 15 residues long. V dropped 6 bases and J dropped 9; count of bases not matched to a gene: 11. Germline V CDR1 and CDR2: LNHDA, SQIVND (reference sequence).